The sequence of this T cell receptor (beta chain) was determined in a study of T cell responses to AZD1222 COVID-19 vaccine. Produced via immunoSEQ multiplex PCR; TCRdb's table is partial and in-frame only. The sample has about 110,000 clones, approximately 89% seen once; the top ten hold approximately 3%. A note on this clone: Antigen specificity is unknown.

Study outcomes and limitations: Once two AZD1222 doses were given, Spike-specific TCR breadth and depth went up.

Germline V lookup: CDR1 SGHRS, CDR2 YFSETQ. Trimming cost V 4 bases and J 1 base, with 14 bases left between them. There are 15 residues in the CDR3. The receptor was derived from an adult in good health. The sample here was peripheral blood, taken on day 0 of MenACWY control vaccination. The chain combines TRBV5-1 with TRBJ1-1; D might be TRBD1 (5 bases). The CDR3 spells CASSPIIGGNTEAFF. CDR3 coding DNA: TGCGCCAGCAGCCCTATCATTGGGGGGAACACTGAAGCTTTCTTT.